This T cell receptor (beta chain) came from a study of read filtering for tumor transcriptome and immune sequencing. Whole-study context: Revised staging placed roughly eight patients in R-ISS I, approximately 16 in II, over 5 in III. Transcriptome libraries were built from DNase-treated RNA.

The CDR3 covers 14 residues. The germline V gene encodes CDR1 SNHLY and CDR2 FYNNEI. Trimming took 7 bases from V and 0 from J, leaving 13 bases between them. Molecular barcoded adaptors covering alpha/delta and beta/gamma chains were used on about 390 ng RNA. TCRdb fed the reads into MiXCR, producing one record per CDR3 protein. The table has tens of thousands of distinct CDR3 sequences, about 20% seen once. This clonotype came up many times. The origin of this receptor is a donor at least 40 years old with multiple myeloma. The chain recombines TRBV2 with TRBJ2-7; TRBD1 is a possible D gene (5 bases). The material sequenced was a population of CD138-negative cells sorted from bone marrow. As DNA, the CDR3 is TGTGCCAGCATAGACAGATCTAGCTCCTACGAGCAGTACTTC. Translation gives CASIDRSSSYEQYF. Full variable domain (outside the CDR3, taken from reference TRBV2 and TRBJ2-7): EPEVTQTPSHQVTQMGQEVILRCVPISNHLYFYWYRQILGQKVEFLVSFYNNEISEKSEIFDDQFSVERPDGSNFTLKIRSTKLEDSAMYFCASIDRSSSYEQYFGPGTRLTVT.